This TCR beta chain was captured by sequencing in a study of T-cell reconstitution after alpha-beta-depleted transplantation in children. Study-level findings and limits: It was reported that alpha-beta T cells came from several hundred expanded graft clones (about two months after transplant). Newly generated T cells supplied most T-cell counts and diversity one year post-transplant. Some patients showed high day-60 TCRbeta diversity, which derived from surviving recipient T cells and thymic progenitors.

There are a few counts of this clonotype. Its specificity is not known. V was trimmed by 5 bases and J by 1 base, leaving 19 bases between them. The CDR3 covers 16 residues. The germline V gene has CDR1 SQVTM and CDR2 ANQGSEA. As it was prepared, the TCRbeta library received unique molecular identifiers. TCRdb processed the PCR reads anew with MiXCR; each CDR3 protein has one entry. This repertoire shows around 450,000 distinct CDR3 sequences, 15% to 20% found once; its top ten account for 25% to 30%. This specimen was PBMCs, mostly from graft donor cells, taken 360 days after TCRalphabeta/CD19-depleted stem cell transplant. The sequence was collected from a boy in the first two years of life who had a stem cell transplant for Wiskott-Aldrich syndrome, so the T cells may come from the graft donor. The chain is built from TRBV29-1 and TRBJ2-3; D tentatively fits TRBD1 or TRBD2 (5 bases each). Here the CDR3 DNA reads TGCAGCGTTAGAGGGAAGCAGGGAATCGGCACAGATACGCAGTATTTT. Its translation is CSVRGKQGIGTDTQYF.